The sequence of this T cell receptor beta chain was determined in a study of identical twins. General study findings and limits: Insertions were reduced in abundant cord blood beta clonotypes but not in memory repertoires.

Template switching created a universal primer site, and the cDNA included unique molecular identifiers. TCRdb independently ran MiXCR on the 5' RACE reads; one entry per CDR3 protein. The data show 690,000 or so distinct CDR3 sequences, over 8.5% seen once. V was clipped by 0 bases and J by 5 bases, with 2 bases between them. The CDR3 runs 11 residues. The germline V gene encodes CDR1 MGHRA and CDR2 YSYEKL. This clonotype was observed a handful of times. Its antigen is unknown. A further study also used this sample, focusing on yellow fever vaccine responses in identical twins.

The clonotype originates from a woman between 18 and 30 years old in good health. The sample consisted of PBMCs. This rearrangement joins TRBV4-1 to TRBJ2-7; D unresolved. The CDR3 DNA reads as TGCGCCAGCAGCCAAGACGACGAGCAGTACTTC. Its protein is CASSQDDEQYF.